This T cell receptor (beta chain) was identified during a study of T cell responses to AZD1222 COVID-19 vaccine. Study summary: The study pooled second doses at about 4 or about 12 weeks. Study-wide points: After the peak T cell response, and only then, were repertoires sampled.

Sequenced by immunoSEQ multiplex PCR; TCRdb stores in-frame clones only, minus some. The sample carries some 140,000 clones, about 87% recorded once. Note on this clone: The antigen remains unidentified.

Unmatched junction bases numbered 2, after V lost 8 bases and J lost 0 bases. The CDR3 contains 14 residues. CDR1 is MNHEY, CDR2 SVGAGI, per germline. The input for sequencing was peripheral blood, taken on day 0 of AZD1222 vaccination. This clonotype was sampled from an adult in good health. V gene TRBV6-5 combines with J gene TRBJ2-2; 8 nucleotides line up with TRBD2. The CDR3 bases are TGTGCCAGCTTTAGCGGGGCGAACACCGGGGAGCTGTTTTTT. Translating it yields CASFSGANTGELFF.